The clone carrying this T cell receptor beta chain was picked up many times. Through a sample-barcoded 5' primer and a J-beta primer mix, a second PCR was run for roughly 7 to 11 cycles. TCRdb called the 5' RACE reads again in MiXCR, with one record for every CDR3 protein. The table records hundreds of thousands of distinct CDR3 sequences, approximately 52% of them present only once. The source of the sample is a study of blood T cells in healthy people across ages. Sequenced material: blood. The receptor was isolated from a woman of 80 years or more in good health.

In nucleotides, the CDR3 is TGTGCCAGCAGCTTGACTAGCGGGGTCCTTCCAAGAGATACCCAGTACTTC. Protein product: CASSLTSGVLPRDTQYF. This chain joins TRBV7-2 and TRBJ2-5; 11 positions match TRBD2. Germline CDR1 and CDR2: SGHTA and FQGNSA. CDR3 length equals 17 residues. V lost 3 bases and J lost 8; bases outside the gene matches: 14.